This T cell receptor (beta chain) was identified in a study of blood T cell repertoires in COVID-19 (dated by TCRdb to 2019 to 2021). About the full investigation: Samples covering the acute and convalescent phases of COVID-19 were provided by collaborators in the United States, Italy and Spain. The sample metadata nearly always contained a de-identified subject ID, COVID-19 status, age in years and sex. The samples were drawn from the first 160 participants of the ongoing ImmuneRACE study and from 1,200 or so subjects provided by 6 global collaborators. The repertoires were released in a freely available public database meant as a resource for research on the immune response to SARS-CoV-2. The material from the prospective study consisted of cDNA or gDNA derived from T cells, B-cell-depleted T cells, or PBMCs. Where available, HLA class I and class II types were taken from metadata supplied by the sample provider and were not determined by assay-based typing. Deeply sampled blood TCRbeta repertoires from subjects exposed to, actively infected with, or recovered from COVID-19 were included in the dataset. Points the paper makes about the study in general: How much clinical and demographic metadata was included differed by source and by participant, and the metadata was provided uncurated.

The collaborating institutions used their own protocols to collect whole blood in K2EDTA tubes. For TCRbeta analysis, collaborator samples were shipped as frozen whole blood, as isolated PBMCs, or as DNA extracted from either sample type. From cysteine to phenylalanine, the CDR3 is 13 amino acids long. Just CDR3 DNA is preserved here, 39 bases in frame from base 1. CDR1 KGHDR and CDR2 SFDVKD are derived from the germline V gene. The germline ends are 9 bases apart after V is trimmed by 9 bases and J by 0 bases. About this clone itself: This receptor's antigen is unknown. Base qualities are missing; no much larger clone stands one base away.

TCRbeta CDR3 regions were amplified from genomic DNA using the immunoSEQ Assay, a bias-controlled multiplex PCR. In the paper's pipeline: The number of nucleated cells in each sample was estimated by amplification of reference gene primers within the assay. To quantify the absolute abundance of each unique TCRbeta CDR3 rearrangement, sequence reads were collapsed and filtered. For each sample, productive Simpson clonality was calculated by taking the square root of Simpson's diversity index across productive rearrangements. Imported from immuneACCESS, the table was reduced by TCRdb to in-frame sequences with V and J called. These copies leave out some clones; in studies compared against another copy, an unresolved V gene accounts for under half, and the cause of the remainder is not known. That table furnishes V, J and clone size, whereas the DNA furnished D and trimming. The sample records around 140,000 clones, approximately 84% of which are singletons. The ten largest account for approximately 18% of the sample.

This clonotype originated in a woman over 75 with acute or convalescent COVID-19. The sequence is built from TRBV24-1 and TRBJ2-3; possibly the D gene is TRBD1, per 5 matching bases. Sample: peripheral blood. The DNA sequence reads TGTGCCACCCAGGGCTCTAGCACAGATACGCAGTATTTT. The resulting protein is CATQGSSTDTQYF.